This T cell receptor beta chain was captured by sequencing in a study of Ad26.COV2.S vaccination and SARS-CoV-2 variants. The study's findings and limits: Non-spike TCR breadth showed similarity between vaccine and placebo recipients.

The method was immunoSEQ multiplex PCR; TCRdb's version includes in-frame clones alone and lacks a portion of them. This table has about 240,000 clones, approximately 88% appearing once. V was clipped by 5 bases and J by 0 bases, with 25 bases between them. The CDR3 covers 19 residues. Germline V lookup: CDR1 SEHNR, CDR2 FQNEAQ (reference sequence). Sample treatment: around 19 received Ad26.COV2.S at low or high dose, single or two shots; 5 received placebo; per-sample allocation not given. The samples date from day 63 after the first vaccine or placebo injection. Worth noting for this clone: Its antigen is unknown.

The specimen comprised peripheral blood, sampled in a trial of Ad26.COV2.S vaccine versus placebo. The rearrangement uses TRBV7-9 and TRBJ1-1, with D tentatively TRBD1 (6 bases). This clonotype was sampled from a person between 18 and 60 years old who received the Ad26.COV2.S COVID-19 vaccine or a placebo. The CDR3 reads CASSPRGGVSARLNTEAFF. Here the CDR3 DNA reads TGTGCCAGCAGCCCCCGAGGGGGAGTGAGCGCACGGCTGAACACTGAAGCTTTCTTT. The complete variable domain, with remaining parts taken from reference TRBV7-9 and TRBJ1-1, reads DTGVSQNPRHKITKRGQNVTFRCDPISEHNRLYWYRQTLGQGPEFLTYFQNEAQLEKSRLLSDRFSAERPKGSFSTLEIQRTEQGDSAMYLCASSPRGGVSARLNTEAFFGQGTRLTVV.